The 26 T cell receptor beta chains reported below all come from one sample, sequenced in a study of T cells in Graves' hyperthyroidism and ophthalmopathy. RNA transcripts provided the source from which TCR beta CDR3 regions were amplified. Primed by the HTBI set, a first-round RT-PCR was run on the TCR CDR3. A single record per CDR3 protein comes from TCRdb applying MiXCR to the multiplex PCR reads. This sample has around 350,000 distinct CDR3 sequences, with 15% to 19% found just once. Sample: blood. These receptor sequences come from a woman aged 18-30 years with Graves' hyperthyroidism that later progressed to Graves' ophthalmopathy.

This clonotype was observed many times. The V and J genes are TRBV7-2 and TRBJ2-1, with a weak D call TRBD2 (7 bases). The CDR3 length is 20 residues. CDR1 is SGHTA, CDR2 FQGNSA, per germline. Trimming removed 3 bases at V and 4 bases at J, with 28 bases between. The CDR3 DNA reads TGTGCCAGCAGCTTCGAGTCGTCGTGGGGGCGGGAGCGATGGTACAATGAGCAGTTCTTC. The encoded protein is CASSFESSWGRERWYNEQFF.

This clonotype was seen repeatedly, ten times or more. The genes are TRBV10-3 and TRBJ2-1; 7 nucleotides match TRBD1. This CDR3 spans 16 amino acids. V was pared by 4 bases and J by 4 bases, with 10 bases of the junction left unmatched. Germline CDR1 is ENHRY and CDR2 is SYGVKD. Here the CDR3 reads CAISASEGQTYNEQFF. CDR3 bases: TGTGCCATCAGTGCCTCAGAGGGACAGACGTACAATGAGCAGTTCTTC.

This clonotype has only a few counts. The chain employs TRBV12-3 or TRBV12-4 and TRBJ2-3; D is unclear. The CDR3 is made up of 14 amino acids. The V and J ends lost 4 bases and 2 bases respectively, with 10 bases between them. In nucleotides, the CDR3 is TGTGCCAGCAGTTCCGTTACGACCACAGATACGCAGTATTTT. Its protein is CASSSVTTTDTQYF.

In its sample, this clonotype was seen many times. CDR3 sequence reads: CASSYDRGDYNEQFF. CDR3 nucleotide sequence: TGTGCCAGCAGCTACGACAGGGGGGACTACAATGAGCAGTTCTTC. The chain recombines TRBV28 with TRBJ2-1; TRBD1 aligns across 9 bases. CDR1 and CDR2 (germline): MDHEN, SYDVKM. This CDR3 spans 15 amino acids. Trimming cost V 6 bases and J 3 bases; bases outside gene matches: 6.

This clonotype has more than one count but fewer than ten. The chain couples TRBV28 to TRBJ1-6; no clear D. Germline loops: CDR1 MDHEN, CDR2 SYDVKM. The CDR3 length is 14 residues. Deletions cut 3 bases from V and 1 base from J, with 4 bases between. CDR3 DNA: TGTGCCAGCAGTTTGGCATCCTATAATTCACCCCTCCACTTT. Amino acids: CASSLASYNSPLHF. The full variable domain, its missing parts supplied by reference TRBV28 and TRBJ1-6, is DVKVTQSSRYLVKRTGEKVFLECVQDMDHENMFWYRQDPGLGLRLIYFSYDVKMKEKGDIPEGYSVSREKKERFSLILESASTNQTSMYLCASSLASYNSPLHFGNGTRLTVT.

This clonotype came up a few times. The chain recombines TRBV20-1 with TRBJ1-1; 8 nucleotides match TRBD1. Germline assignment: CDR1 DFQATT and CDR2 SNEGSKA (reference sequence). The V gene end was trimmed by 3 bases and the J gene end by 1 base; junction bases not matched to a gene: 4. This CDR3 is 14 amino acids long. The CDR3 is CSARVGTGNTEAFF. The CDR3 nucleotides are TGCAGTGCTAGGGTCGGGACAGGGAACACTGAAGCTTTCTTT.

The chain combines TRBV4-3 with TRBJ1-6, with 8 bases matching TRBD1. Germline V gene data show CDR1 as LGHNA and CDR2 as YSLEER. This CDR3 comprises 16 residues. The junction had 5 bases not matched to a gene; V was cut back by 0 bases and J by 7 bases. CDR3: CASSQDWDRRNSPLHF. The CDR3 DNA sequence: TGCGCCAGCAGCCAAGATTGGGACAGGAGGAATTCACCCCTCCACTTT.

This clonotype was counted many times. The chain is built from TRBV28 and TRBJ2-7, with D perhaps TRBD1 or TRBD2 (5 bases each). The germline CDR1 and CDR2 sequences are MDHEN and SYDVKM. The germline V and J ends were trimmed by 7 bases and 4 bases, with 14 bases remaining between them. The CDR3 is made up of 13 amino acids. CDR3 region: CASNEGELYEQYF. The CDR3 region has the DNA TGTGCCAGCAATGAAGGGGAGTTATACGAGCAGTACTTC.

This clonotype was seen ten or more times. DNA of the CDR3: TGTGCCAGCAGCTTAAATAGCGGGGAATCCTACAATGAGCAGTTCTTC. Amino acid sequence: CASSLNSGESYNEQFF. This rearrangement joins TRBV7-3 to TRBJ2-1; the match to TRBD2 covers 8 bases. The length of the CDR3 is 16 residues. Per the germline V gene, CDR1 is SGHTA and CDR2 is FQGTGA. J gave up 1 base and V 1 base, and 3 bases lay outside the gene matches.

The sample holds a few counts of this clonotype. CDR3 region: CASSLSYRGANEQYF. DNA for the CDR3: TGTGCCAGCAGTTTATCCTACAGGGGAGCTAACGAGCAGTACTTC. This chain joins TRBV28 and TRBJ2-7; 7 bases align to TRBD1. Unmatched junction bases numbered 8, after V lost 1 base and J lost 5 bases. There are 15 residues in the CDR3. The germline gives CDR1 MDHEN, CDR2 SYDVKM. The complete variable domain, with remaining parts taken from reference TRBV28 and TRBJ2-7, reads DVKVTQSSRYLVKRTGEKVFLECVQDMDHENMFWYRQDPGLGLRLIYFSYDVKMKEKGDIPEGYSVSREKKERFSLILESASTNQTSMYLCASSLSYRGANEQYFGPGTRLTVT.

This clonotype came up a few times. The V gene is TRBV5-6, the J gene TRBJ2-1; no reliable D call. The V end was cut by 4 bases, the J end by 13 bases, with 15 bases between. The germline CDR1 and CDR2 sequences are SGHDT and YYEEEE. The CDR3 consists of 12 residues. The CDR3 here is CASSTDVRLQFF. The DNA of the CDR3 is TGTGCCAGCAGCACGGACGTAAGACTTCAGTTCTTC.

The chain carries TRBV6-1 and TRBJ2-2, with TRBD2 matching over 9 bases. The CDR3 contains 15 residues. Losses at the gene ends were 7 bases for V and 7 bases for J; bases not matched to a gene: 10. Germline V lookup: CDR1 MNHNS, CDR2 SASEGT. For the CDR3, the DNA is TGTGCCAGCAAGGGCGGGAGGGCGTTCAGCGGGGAGCTGTTTTTT. Amino acids: CASKGGRAFSGELFF.

The chain uses TRBV27 and TRBJ2-7; tentative D call: TRBD2 (5 bases). V lost 5 bases, J lost 6 bases, and 11 bases lay in between. Germline-derived CDR1 and CDR2 are MNHEY and SMNVEV (reference sequence). The CDR3 contains 12 residues. CDR3 protein: CASSPTRVEQYF. The CDR3 DNA follows: TGTGCCAGCAGTCCTACTAGAGTCGAGCAGTACTTC.

The sample holds a few counts of this clonotype. The chain recombines TRBV7-9 with TRBJ1-4; D is perhaps TRBD1 (5 bases). Germline V gives CDR1 SEHNR, CDR2 FQNEAQ (reference sequence). V lost 4 bases to trimming and J lost 12 bases, with 12 bases between them. The CDR3 has 12 amino acids. The CDR3 DNA reads as TGTGCCAGCAGCTCCCGGGACCCGCAACTGTTTTTT. Translation gives CASSSRDPQLFF.

Ten or more counts support this clonotype. The J gene is TRBJ1-2, the V gene TRBV27, with D uncertain. The germline V gene has CDR1 MNHEY and CDR2 SMNVEV (reference sequence). The CDR3 sequence is 14 residues long. The ends were cut back, 6 bases at V and 3 bases at J, with 14 bases in the middle. The CDR3 loop is CASSLTRRDYGYTF. Written as DNA, the CDR3 is TGTGCCAGCAGCCTCACCCGGCGGGACTATGGCTACACCTTC.

This clonotype was counted many times. This chain connects TRBV12-3 or TRBV12-4 to TRBJ1-1; D ambiguous. Trimming removed 6 bases at V and 0 bases at J, with 14 bases between. This CDR3 region has 15 residues. The CDR3 DNA reads TGTGCCAGCAGGCCGTTTGGGGTAATGAACACTGAAGCTTTCTTT. Encoded protein: CASRPFGVMNTEAFF.

This clonotype appeared many times. The V call is TRBV5-1, the J call TRBJ1-1, with TRBD1 as a possible D gene (6 bases). Germline loops: CDR1 SGHRS, CDR2 YFSETQ. Trimming removed 6 bases from V and 0 bases from J, with 12 bases in between. The CDR3 is 14 residues long. CDR3 coding DNA: TGCGCCAGCATCGGGGGGGCATTGAACACTGAAGCTTTCTTT. Translation: CASIGGALNTEAFF.

This clonotype was observed many times. This chain connects TRBV30 to TRBJ1-1; D is perhaps TRBD1 (5 bases). Between the trimmed V and J ends, which lost 1 base and 5 bases, there was a span of 14 bases. Germline V gives CDR1 GTSNPN, CDR2 SVGIG (reference sequence). This CDR3 is built from 14 residues. The CDR3 DNA is TGTGCCTGGAGTGAGGAGGGGCGGCCGACTGAAGCTTTCTTT. Its protein product is CAWSEEGRPTEAFF.

The sample holds a few counts of this clonotype. The CDR3 loop reads CASSHLSKLAAQETQYF. The CDR3 DNA reads as TGTGCCAGCAGCCACCTCAGCAAACTAGCGGCCCAAGAGACCCAGTACTTC. The genes are TRBV6-2 or TRBV6-3 and TRBJ2-5; 8 bases fit TRBD2. Germline assignment: CDR1 MNHEY and CDR2 SVGEGT. This CDR3 is built from 17 residues. Trimming cost V 6 bases and J 1 base; bases outside gene matches: 13.

The chain carries TRBV20-1 and TRBJ2-1, with D perhaps TRBD1 or TRBD2 (5 bases each). Between the trimmed V and J ends, which lost 3 bases and 3 bases, there was a span of 15 bases. CDR1 is DFQATT and CDR2 is SNEGSKA in the germline V gene (reference sequence). The CDR3 length is 15 residues. CDR3 sequence reads: CSARGRTVGYNEQFF. In DNA, the CDR3 is TGCAGTGCTAGGGGACGAACGGTCGGCTACAATGAGCAGTTCTTC.

This clonotype was detected ten times or more. This rearrangement joins TRBV7-2 to TRBJ2-1; TRBD2 matches at 7 bases. The CDR3 runs 15 residues. Trimming at V came to 5 bases and at J to 3 bases, leaving 7 bases not matched to a gene. Germline V gene sequence: CDR1 SGHTA, CDR2 FQGNSA. The CDR3 reads CASSLDSGYYNEQFF. As DNA, the CDR3 is TGTGCCAGCAGCCTAGATAGCGGGTACTACAATGAGCAGTTCTTC.

This clonotype came up many times. This chain uses TRBV2 with TRBJ1-5; a weak D match, TRBD1 (5 bases). Germline loops: CDR1 SNHLY, CDR2 FYNNEI. Trimming took 1 base from V and 4 from J, leaving 11 bases between them. The CDR3 is 15 amino acids. The CDR3 DNA sequence: TGTGCCAGCAGTGAAGGCGGGGGTTTTAATCAGCCCCAGCATTTT. This translates into CASSEGGGFNQPQHF.

This clonotype has only a few counts. A much larger clone differs by one base, so this may be a read error. The V and J genes are TRBV30 and TRBJ1-2; D is unresolved. The V and J ends lost 0 bases and 8 bases respectively, with 16 bases between them. This CDR3 is 14 amino acids long. The germline gives CDR1 GTSNPN, CDR2 SVGIG (reference sequence). The CDR3 DNA reads TGTGCCTGGAGTGTAGGGATGACCGAGAGCGGCTACACCTTC. Translated, it gives CAWSVGMTESGYTF.

This clonotype was seen many times. CDR3 residues: CASSSLSALLYSNQPQHF. The CDR3 region has the DNA TGTGCCAGCAGTTCGCTCTCCGCCCTCCTCTATAGCAATCAGCCCCAGCATTTT. The chain employs TRBV27 and TRBJ1-5; D call uncertain. Trimming shortened V by 4 bases and J by 0 bases, and 19 bases separated the two germline ends. Germline lookup yields CDR1 MNHEY and CDR2 SMNVEV (reference sequence). The CDR3 covers 18 residues.

The V gene is TRBV6-8, the J gene TRBJ2-7; 10 bases line up with TRBD1. Trimming removed 6 bases from V and 5 bases from J; junction bases left unmatched: 10. The CDR3 runs 15 residues. From germline, CDR1 is MNHGY and CDR2 SAAAGT. CDR3 protein: CASSQLRDRGNEQYF. In DNA, the CDR3 is TGTGCCAGCAGCCAACTCCGGGACAGGGGAAACGAGCAGTACTTC.

The CDR3 nucleotides are TGTGCCAGCAGTTTGACAGGGTGGGAGACCCAGTACTTC. It encodes CASSLTGWETQYF. The chain employs TRBV12-3 or TRBV12-4 and TRBJ2-5; 7 positions agree with TRBD1. V shed 3 bases, J shed 5 bases, and the junction held 3 bases outside the gene matches. CDR3 size: 13 residues.